Each of the 9 T cell receptor beta chains below was sequenced from the same sample in a study of response to subunit inactivated influenza vaccine. TCRdb redid the calling of the RT-PCR reads with MiXCR, one entry per CDR3 protein. Of about 780,000 distinct CDR3 sequences in the sample, 15% to 20% were seen once. The sample consisted of PBMCs from blood, taken roughly 5 days after vaccination. These receptors were obtained from a man aged 50-60 years who received an inactivated influenza vaccine.

In its sample, this clonotype was seen many times. The rearrangement uses TRBV20-1 and TRBJ2-7; 7 bases are a match to TRBD2. J gave up 5 bases and V 6 bases, and 10 bases lay outside the gene matches. This CDR3 is built from 13 residues. The germline V gene has CDR1 DFQATT and CDR2 SNEGSKA (reference sequence). This CDR3 is CSANSGFDDEQYF. DNA for the CDR3: TGCAGTGCAAATAGCGGGTTCGATGACGAGCAGTACTTC.

This clonotype was detected only a few times. This chain links TRBV20-1 with TRBJ2-3, with a possible D match to TRBD2 (6 bases). The CDR3 spans 13 residues. In germline, CDR1 is DFQATT, CDR2 SNEGSKA (reference sequence). Deletions cut 4 bases from V and 8 bases from J, with 16 bases between. In nucleotides, the CDR3 is TGCAGTGCTATGATCGGTGCGGGGACTACGCAGTATTTT. This translates into CSAMIGAGTTQYF.

This clonotype has more than one count but fewer than ten. The CDR3 here is CASSESYGGAYNEQFF. Written as DNA, the CDR3 is TGCGCCAGCAGTGAGTCGTACGGGGGGGCCTACAATGAGCAGTTCTTC. This chain connects TRBV10-1 to TRBJ2-1; 8 bases agree with TRBD2. Per the germline V gene, CDR1 is WNHNN and CDR2 is SYGVQD (reference sequence). V lost 0 bases and J lost 2; bases outside the gene matches: 3. The CDR3 is 16 residues long.

This clonotype showed up many times. This chain links TRBV29-1 with TRBJ2-3; D unresolved. Germline CDR1 reads SQVTM; CDR2 reads ANQGSEA. V was shortened by 0 bases and J by 0 bases, with 10 bases between the two germline ends. The CDR3 covers 15 residues. The CDR3 is CSVEDRGPSTDTQYF. The CDR3 DNA follows: TGCAGCGTTGAAGATCGAGGACCTAGCACAGATACGCAGTATTTT.

The J gene is TRBJ2-1, the V gene TRBV2; no firm D call. CDR3 length: 11 amino acids. The germline CDR1 and CDR2 sequences are SNHLY and FYNNEI. With 5 bases removed from V and 6 bases from J, the gap between germline ends came to 5 bases. The CDR3 loop reads CASSKTNEQFF. DNA for the CDR3: TGTGCCAGCAGTAAAACCAATGAGCAGTTCTTC.

This clonotype was seen ten or more times. The V gene is TRBV20-1, the J gene TRBJ2-3; no reliable D call. Trimming removed 2 bases from V and 2 bases from J, with 8 bases in between. CDR1 and CDR2 from the germline V gene are DFQATT and SNEGSKA (reference sequence). The CDR3 totals 13 residues. The CDR3 region is CSARTVTTDTQYF. For the CDR3, the DNA is TGCAGTGCTAGAACAGTGACCACAGATACGCAGTATTTT.

A few counts support this clonotype. Written as DNA, the CDR3 is TGTGCCAGCAGTTACTCGCCGCAGGAAAAACTGTTTTTT. Translation: CASSYSPQEKLFF. V is TRBV6-5 and J is TRBJ1-4; no clear D. Between the trimmed V and J ends, which lost 0 bases and 8 bases, there was a span of 7 bases. Germline-derived CDR1 and CDR2 are MNHEY and SVGAGI. The CDR3 runs to 13 residues.

In this sample, this clonotype turned up a few times. This chain links TRBV12-3 or TRBV12-4 with TRBJ2-5; D is ambiguous. Trimming took off 0 bases at V and 3 bases at J, with 8 bases between the two ends. CDR3 length: 14 residues. CDR3 bases: TGTGCCAGCAGTTTAGCGCGGTGGGAAGAGACCCAGTACTTC. Translated: CASSLARWEETQYF.

The V call is TRBV11-2, the J call TRBJ2-5; D unresolved. CDR3 size: 14 residues. Trimming removed 3 bases from V and 5 bases from J, with 13 bases in between. Looked up from germline, CDR1 is SGHAT and CDR2 is FQNNGV. Here the CDR3 DNA reads TGTGCCAGCAGCTTCGCCGGTGTTGGGGAGACCCAGTACTTC. This sequence encodes CASSFAGVGETQYF.